Listed below are T cell receptor beta chains from one sample, sequenced in a study of cytomegalovirus exposure and HLA in healthy donors. The table came from immunoSEQ multiplex PCR; TCRdb's copy has only in-frame clones and leaves some out. This table holds almost 200,000 clones, about 82% found once. Sequenced material: PBMCs. The source of these receptors is a woman between 50 and 59 years old in good health and CMV-seronegative. Each CDR3 is given with its conserved first and last residue. Fields, in order: J gene, V gene, clone size, D gene, CDR3 DNA, CDR3 protein. The D gene is left open where the match is weak. Size is omitted from some rows. Given values are once, few, many or a class for expanded clones.

j_call: TRBJ2-7; v_call: TRBV11-2; clone_size: NA; d_call: TRBD1; cdr3_nt: TGTGCCAGCAGCTTGACAGGGGCCTACGAGCAGTACTTC; cdr3_aa: CASSLTGAYEQYF
j_call: TRBJ1-5; v_call: TRBV28; clone_size: NA; d_call: NA; cdr3_nt: TGTGCCAGCAGGAGGCAGGGATATCAGCCCCAGCATTTT; cdr3_aa: CASRRQGYQPQHF
j_call: TRBJ2-7; v_call: TRBV6-1; clone_size: NA; d_call: TRBD2; cdr3_nt: TGTGCCAGTCGGACTAGCGGGATGAGCTCCTACGAGCAGTACTTC; cdr3_aa: CASRTSGMSSYEQYF
j_call: TRBJ1-2; v_call: TRBV6-5; clone_size: NA; d_call: NA; cdr3_nt: TGTGCCAGCAGTTACTCGGGGCCCGCAGCTGCCTATGGCTACACCTTC; cdr3_aa: CASSYSGPAAAYGYTF
j_call: TRBJ2-1; v_call: TRBV5-1; clone_size: NA; d_call: TRBD2; cdr3_nt: TGCGCCAGCAGCGTCCAGCGGGAGGCGAATGAGCAGTTCTTC; cdr3_aa: CASSVQREANEQFF
j_call: TRBJ1-2; v_call: TRBV6-5; clone_size: NA; d_call: TRBD1; cdr3_nt: TGTGCCAGCAGTAGGGACAGGGGGCATAACTATGGCTACACCTTC; cdr3_aa: CASSRDRGHNYGYTF
j_call: TRBJ2-3; v_call: TRBV29-1; clone_size: NA; d_call: NA; cdr3_nt: TGCAGCGTTGAAGCCCCTAGCCTCAGGACAGATACGCAGTATTTT; cdr3_aa: CSVEAPSLRTDTQYF
j_call: TRBJ2-7; v_call: TRBV6-1; clone_size: NA; d_call: TRBD2; cdr3_nt: TGTGCCAGCACCTTACTAGCGGGGTCCTACGAGCAGTACTTC; cdr3_aa: CASTLLAGSYEQYF
j_call: TRBJ2-6; v_call: TRBV15; clone_size: NA; d_call: TRBD2; cdr3_nt: TGTGCCACCAGCAGAGGGACTAGCGGGGAGGACTTTAGGAGGACTTTC; cdr3_aa: CATSRGTSGEDFRRTF
j_call: TRBJ2-2; v_call: TRBV19; clone_size: NA; d_call: NA; cdr3_nt: TGTGCCAGTATGACTATGGATACCGGGGAGCTGTTTTTT; cdr3_aa: CASMTMDTGELFF
j_call: TRBJ2-7; v_call: TRBV28; clone_size: once; d_call: NA; cdr3_nt: TGTGCCAGCAGTTCCTCGGGATTGAGGTTCTACGAGCAGTACTTC; cdr3_aa: CASSSSGLRFYEQYF
j_call: TRBJ2-1; v_call: TRBV7-9; clone_size: NA; d_call: TRBD2; cdr3_nt: TGTGCCAGCAGCTCCCAGGCGGGAGGCAATGAGCAGTTCTTC; cdr3_aa: CASSSQAGGNEQFF
j_call: TRBJ2-1; v_call: TRBV7-2; clone_size: NA; d_call: TRBD2; cdr3_nt: TGTGCCAGCAGCGCGCCGGGACTAGCGGGAGTGGGGTCCTCCTATGAGCAGTTCTTC; cdr3_aa: CASSAPGLAGVGSSYEQFF
j_call: TRBJ1-2; v_call: TRBV9; clone_size: NA; d_call: NA; cdr3_nt: TGTGCCAGCAGCGTCCGGGACATTGACTATGGCTACACCTTC; cdr3_aa: CASSVRDIDYGYTF
j_call: TRBJ2-7; v_call: TRBV5-1; clone_size: NA; d_call: NA; cdr3_nt: TGCGCCAGCAGCTTGCCAGGAAGCTTCTACGAGCAGTACTTC; cdr3_aa: CASSLPGSFYEQYF
j_call: TRBJ2-1; v_call: TRBV27; clone_size: NA; d_call: TRBD2; cdr3_nt: TGTGCCAGCAGTTTATCCGGACTAGCGGGAGACAATGAGCAGTTCTTC; cdr3_aa: CASSLSGLAGDNEQFF
j_call: TRBJ2-2; v_call: TRBV28; clone_size: NA; d_call: TRBD1; cdr3_nt: TGTGCCAGCAGTTCTGCCGGGACAGCCAACACCGGGGAGCTGTTTTTT; cdr3_aa: CASSSAGTANTGELFF
j_call: TRBJ2-7; v_call: TRBV27; clone_size: NA; d_call: NA; cdr3_nt: TGTGCCAGCAGCCGCAGGGCGAACTCCTACGAGCAGTACTTC; cdr3_aa: CASSRRANSYEQYF
j_call: TRBJ2-5; v_call: TRBV15; clone_size: once; d_call: NA; cdr3_nt: TGTGCCACCAGCAGGGAACCGGGACATCAAGAGACCCAGTACTTC; cdr3_aa: CATSREPGHQETQYF
j_call: TRBJ1-2; v_call: TRBV29-1; clone_size: NA; d_call: NA; cdr3_nt: TGCAGCGTTGATATAACAGGGTCTAACTATGGCTACACCTTC; cdr3_aa: CSVDITGSNYGYTF
j_call: TRBJ2-1; v_call: TRBV5-1; clone_size: few; d_call: TRBD2; cdr3_nt: TGCGCCAGCAGCTCGGGACTAGCGGGAACCTACAATGAGCAGTTCTTC; cdr3_aa: CASSSGLAGTYNEQFF
j_call: TRBJ2-1; v_call: TRBV6-4; clone_size: few; d_call: TRBD2; cdr3_nt: TGTGCCAGCAGCCCGGGACTAGCGGGTGGCAATGAGCAGTTCTTC; cdr3_aa: CASSPGLAGGNEQFF
j_call: TRBJ2-4; v_call: TRBV28; clone_size: NA; d_call: TRBD1; cdr3_nt: TGTGCCAGCGGGGGACAGATGCTAGCCAAAAACATTCAGTACTTC; cdr3_aa: CASGGQMLAKNIQYF
j_call: TRBJ1-4; v_call: TRBV28; clone_size: NA; d_call: NA; cdr3_nt: TGTGCCAGCAGTTCACTAAGCGCGGGGAGGGAAAAACTGTTTTTT; cdr3_aa: CASSSLSAGREKLFF
j_call: TRBJ1-6; v_call: TRBV1; clone_size: NA; d_call: NA; cdr3_nt: TGCACCAGCAGCCAAGTACGGGGGACAGGGCGGGAATCACCCCTCCACTTT; cdr3_aa: CTSSQVRGTGRESPLHF
j_call: TRBJ1-3; v_call: TRBV15; clone_size: NA; d_call: NA; cdr3_nt: TGTGCCACCAGCAGAAGCGGTGCAGGGACAAGATTTGGAAACACCATATATTTT; cdr3_aa: CATSRSGAGTRFGNTIYF
j_call: TRBJ1-2; v_call: TRBV28; clone_size: NA; d_call: NA; cdr3_nt: TGTGCCAGCAGTTCCCAGGGGATGGGTGGCTACACCTTC; cdr3_aa: CASSSQGMGGYTF
j_call: TRBJ1-1; v_call: TRBV7-9; clone_size: NA; d_call: NA; cdr3_nt: TGTGCCAGCAGCGTATACAGGGTAGGGAACACTGAAGCTTTCTTT; cdr3_aa: CASSVYRVGNTEAFF
j_call: TRBJ2-3; v_call: TRBV27; clone_size: NA; d_call: TRBD2; cdr3_nt: TGTGCCAGCACCCCGGGGTGGTCTAGCGGCCGCACAGATACGCAGTATTTT; cdr3_aa: CASTPGWSSGRTDTQYF
j_call: TRBJ2-6; v_call: TRBV5-1; clone_size: NA; d_call: NA; cdr3_nt: TGCGCCAGCAGCTCTTATCAGTCTGGGGCCAACGTCCTGACTTTC; cdr3_aa: CASSSYQSGANVLTF